The 8 T cell receptor beta chains in this list originate from one sample, sequenced in a study of blood T cell repertoires in COVID-19. Profiled with immunoSEQ multiplex PCR; TCRdb holds only in-frame clones, not every one. This sample has 200,000 to 250,000 clones, with approximately 86% found just once. Sequencing input: peripheral blood. The receptors originated from a woman aged 30 to 39 who had recovered from COVID-19.

J is TRBJ2-1 and V is TRBV12-3 or TRBV12-4; possible D gene TRBD2, 6 bases. The V end was cut by 8 bases, the J end by 9 bases, with 8 bases between. The CDR3 spans 10 residues. CDR3 nucleotide sequence: TGTGCCAGCGCGGGGAGTGAGCAGTTCTTC. Its translation: CASAGSEQFF.

The chain couples TRBV19 to TRBJ2-3, with TRBD1 matching over 8 bases. The CDR3 runs 15 residues. The J segment lost 2 bases and the V segment lost 5 bases, leaving 6 bases of the junction unmatched. From germline, CDR1 is LNHDA and CDR2 SQIVND (reference sequence). CDR3 DNA: TGTGCCAGTAGTTTCCAGGGGGCGCACACAGATACGCAGTATTTT. This codes for CASSFQGAHTDTQYF.

The chain links TRBV5-1 to TRBJ1-1, with 9 bases that match TRBD1. The V and J ends lost 7 bases and 4 bases, in that order; junction bases with no gene match: 8. Germline CDR1 SGHRS, CDR2 YFSETQ. The length of the CDR3 is 14 residues. The CDR3 region has the DNA TGCGCCAGCTCCCAGACAGGGGGATTCACTGAAGCTTTCTTT. Encoded protein: CASSQTGGFTEAFF.

V is TRBV7-2 and J is TRBJ2-3, with TRBD2 identical over 7 bases. This CDR3 comprises 15 residues. In germline, CDR1 is SGHTA, CDR2 FQGNSA. V gave up 5 bases and J gave up 6 bases; unmatched junction bases: 11. CDR3 in DNA: TGTGCCAGCAGCCCTTATACGAGGGGAGGGGATACGCAGTATTTT. Translation: CASSPYTRGGDTQYF.

The gene calls are TRBV30 and TRBJ2-7; TRBD2 matches 8 bases. V shed 1 base, J shed 2 bases, and the junction held 7 bases outside the gene matches. The CDR3 covers 15 residues. Per the germline V gene, CDR1 is GTSNPN and CDR2 is SVGIG (reference sequence). The CDR3 reads CAWSERGGSPYEQYF. CDR3 DNA sequence: TGTGCCTGGAGTGAGCGCGGGGGGTCCCCCTACGAGCAGTACTTC.

The chain links TRBV6-5 to TRBJ2-3; TRBD1 matches 8 bases. The J segment lost 12 bases and the V segment lost 4 bases, leaving 18 bases of the junction unmatched. Looked up from germline, CDR1 is MNHEY and CDR2 is SVGAGI. The CDR3 contains 16 residues. CDR3 DNA: TGTGCCAGCAGTTTAATGACAGGGGCGACTACATCAGGACAGTATTTT. It yields the protein CASSLMTGATTSGQYF.

This rearrangement joins TRBV2 to TRBJ2-5; 10 nucleotides match TRBD2. Germline loops: CDR1 SNHLY, CDR2 FYNNEI. The V and J ends lost 8 bases and 0 bases, in that order; junction bases with no gene match: 3. This CDR3 spans 14 amino acids. The CDR3 DNA reads as TGTGCCAGCCTGGGACTAGCGTACCAAGAGACCCAGTACTTC. Translation: CASLGLAYQETQYF.

This chain connects TRBV9 to TRBJ1-3; D gene ambiguous. Looked up from germline, CDR1 is SGDLS and CDR2 is YYNGEE. V was cut by 3 bases and J by 4 bases, with 14 bases left in between. The CDR3 consists of 15 residues. The CDR3 protein is CASSGRSISGNTIYF. CDR3 bases: TGTGCCAGCAGCGGCCGTAGTATTTCCGGAAACACCATATATTTT.